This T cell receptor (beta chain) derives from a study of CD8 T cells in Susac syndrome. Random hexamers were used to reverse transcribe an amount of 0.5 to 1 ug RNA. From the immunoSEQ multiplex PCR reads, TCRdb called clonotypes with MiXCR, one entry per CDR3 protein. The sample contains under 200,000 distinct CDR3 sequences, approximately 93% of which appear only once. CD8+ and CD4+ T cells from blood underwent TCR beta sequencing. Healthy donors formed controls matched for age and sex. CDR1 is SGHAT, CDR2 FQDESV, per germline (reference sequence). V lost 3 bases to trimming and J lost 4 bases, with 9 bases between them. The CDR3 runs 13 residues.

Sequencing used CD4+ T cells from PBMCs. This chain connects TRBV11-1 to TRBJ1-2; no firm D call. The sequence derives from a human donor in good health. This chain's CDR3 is CASSFDGFYGYTF. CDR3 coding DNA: TGTGCCAGCAGCTTCGACGGGTTCTATGGCTACACCTTC.